The 23 T cell receptor beta chains reported below all come from one sample, sequenced in a study of blood T cell repertoires in COVID-19. Here immunoSEQ multiplex PCR was the method, and the copy in TCRdb shows in-frame clones only, minus some. The profile shows some 160,000 clones, about four fifths of them singletons. Source material: peripheral blood. These TCRs come from a man between 65 and 85 years old with active or convalescent COVID-19.

This chain joins TRBV12-5 and TRBJ1-5; tentatively, D is TRBD1 (6 bases). V was clipped by 6 bases and J by 2 bases, with 14 bases between them. CDR3 length equals 15 residues. Germline V CDR1 and CDR2: LGHNT, FRNRAP. The CDR3 reads CASGLDTGRNQPQHF. CDR3 sequence (DNA): TGTGCTAGTGGCCTCGATACAGGGCGCAATCAGCCCCAGCATTTT.

The V call is TRBV30, the J call TRBJ2-7; D is perhaps TRBD2 (6 bases). This CDR3 spans 16 amino acids. V was shortened by 0 bases and J by 2 bases, with 17 bases between the two germline ends. Germline V CDR1 and CDR2: GTSNPN, SVGIG (reference sequence). The CDR3: CAWSVEGSGFPYEQYF. CDR3 in DNA: TGTGCCTGGAGTGTCGAGGGAAGCGGGTTCCCCTACGAGCAGTACTTC.

The genes are TRBV5-4 and TRBJ1-1, with TRBD1 matching over 8 bases. V lost 4 bases and J lost 4; bases outside the gene matches: 6. The germline V gene encodes CDR1 SGHNT and CDR2 YYREEE (reference sequence). The CDR3 length is 14 residues. The chain's CDR3 is CASSLQGAGTEAFF. The CDR3 DNA reads as TGTGCCAGCAGCCTGCAGGGGGCGGGCACTGAAGCTTTCTTT.

This chain links TRBV3-1 (or the pseudogene TRBV3-2) with TRBJ2-7; TRBD1 agrees at 7 bases. The CDR3 is made up of 15 amino acids. The germline CDR1 and CDR2 sequences are LGHDT and YNNKEL (reference sequence). V lost 1 base to trimming and J lost 0 bases; unmatched junction nucleotides: 3. CDR3 sequence: CASSQGWDSSYEQYF. As DNA, the CDR3 is TGTGCCAGCAGCCAAGGGTGGGACAGCTCCTACGAGCAGTACTTC.

The CDR3 DNA reads TGTGCCATCAGTGATGCCGGGACACCGAACACTGAAGCTTTCTTT. Translation: CAISDAGTPNTEAFF. The J gene is TRBJ1-1, the V gene TRBV10-3; D might be TRBD1 (6 bases). Trimming pared 3 bases from V and 1 base from J, leaving 12 bases between. The CDR3 runs 15 residues. Per the germline V gene, CDR1 is ENHRY and CDR2 is SYGVKD.

This chain links TRBV11-2 with TRBJ2-2, with 8 bases identical to TRBD2. The CDR3 consists of 13 residues. V lost 4 bases to trimming and J lost 13 bases; unmatched junction nucleotides: 8. Looked up from germline, CDR1 is SGHAT and CDR2 is FQNNGV. The CDR3 coding sequence is TGTGCCAGCAGCTCTACGGGGGGGCTCGGGCTGTTTTTT. It yields the protein CASSSTGGLGLFF.

V is TRBV7-9 and J is TRBJ1-1; D is uncertain. The CDR3 runs to 13 residues. Per germline, CDR1 SEHNR and CDR2 FQNEAQ (reference sequence). V lost 2 bases to trimming and J lost 3 bases, with 7 bases between them. The CDR3 loop reads CASSLNRYTEAFF. CDR3 coding DNA: TGTGCCAGCAGCTTAAACCGGTACACTGAAGCTTTCTTT.

The V and J genes are TRBV3-1 (or the pseudogene TRBV3-2) and TRBJ1-4; D uncertain. The V and J ends lost 4 bases and 9 bases respectively, with 12 bases between them. The length of the CDR3 is 13 residues. Germline assignment: CDR1 LGHDT and CDR2 YNNKEL (reference sequence). Here the CDR3 DNA reads TGTGCCAGCAGCCCCCCCGGTCTTCAAAAACTGTTTTTT. It is translated as CASSPPGLQKLFF.

The J gene is TRBJ2-1, the V gene TRBV3-1 (or the pseudogene TRBV3-2); TRBD2 is a possible D gene (5 bases). This CDR3 contains 13 residues. Germline V gene lookup returns CDR1 LGHDT and CDR2 YNNKEL (reference sequence). V was pared by 3 bases and J by 11 bases, with 14 bases between. The CDR3 is CASSHSSRLKQFF. Here the CDR3 DNA reads TGTGCCAGCAGCCACAGTTCCCGACTAAAGCAGTTCTTC.

The chain employs TRBV12-5 and TRBJ1-5, with TRBD1 as a possible D gene (5 bases). The germline V and J ends were trimmed by 7 bases and 6 bases, with 10 bases remaining between them. The CDR3 extends over 12 amino acids. CDR1 and CDR2 from the germline V gene are LGHNT and FRNRAP. The CDR3 reads CASALGGQPQHF. In nucleotides, the CDR3 is TGTGCTAGTGCATTGGGGGGTCAGCCCCAGCATTTT.

This rearrangement joins TRBV30 to TRBJ1-1; D is possibly TRBD1 (6 bases). The V end lost 0 bases, the J end lost 9 bases, and 17 bases lay between the germline ends. Germline-derived CDR1 and CDR2 are GTSNPN and SVGIG (reference sequence). CDR3 length: 14 amino acids. The CDR3 coding sequence is TGTGCCTGGAGTGTAGGGACAATGGACTCTAAAGCTTTCTTT. This translates into CAWSVGTMDSKAFF.

V gene TRBV11-2 combines with J gene TRBJ1-1; maybe TRBD1 (5 bases). Trimming pared 5 bases from V and 11 bases from J, leaving 15 bases between. This CDR3 spans 12 amino acids. Germline V gives CDR1 SGHAT, CDR2 FQNNGV. DNA of the CDR3: TGTGCCAGCAGCGTCCAGGGTATTGAGGCTTTCTTT. It codes for CASSVQGIEAFF.

The J gene is TRBJ1-1, the V gene TRBV6-5; TRBD1 matches 10 bases. The CDR3 consists of 16 residues. Germline CDR1 MNHEY, CDR2 SVGAGI. V was clipped by 2 bases and J by 1 base; unmatched bases: 4. As DNA, the CDR3 is TGTGCCAGCAGTTACACCCGGGACAGGGGGAACACTGAAGCTTTCTTT. Amino acid sequence: CASSYTRDRGNTEAFF.

V is TRBV7-8 and J is TRBJ2-6, with TRBD1 matching over 9 bases. The germline gives CDR1 SGHVS, CDR2 FQNEAQ. This CDR3 comprises 21 residues. The J segment lost 0 bases and the V segment lost 4 bases, leaving 16 bases of the junction unmatched. CDR3 DNA: TGTGCCAGCAGCTCAGAGTCCCAACAGGGGGCCTCAAGCTCTGGGGCCAACGTCCTGACTTTC. Its translation is CASSSESQQGASSSGANVLTF.

V is TRBV4-2 and J is TRBJ2-1; 8 bases match TRBD2. Germline V gives CDR1 LGHNA, CDR2 YNFKEQ. Germline trimming cut 3 bases from V and 7 bases from J; bases unmatched to any gene: 8. This CDR3 spans 15 amino acids. The CDR3 sequence: CASSQGGLAANEQFF. For the CDR3, the DNA is TGTGCCAGCAGCCAGGGTGGACTAGCTGCAAATGAGCAGTTCTTC.

The CDR3, as DNA: TGTGCCAGCGGGCGACAGGGTAGCAATCAGCCCCAGCATTTT. The encoded protein is CASGRQGSNQPQHF. The chain employs TRBV11-2 and TRBJ1-5, with 7 positions matching TRBD1. In germline, CDR1 is SGHAT, CDR2 FQNNGV. This CDR3 spans 14 amino acids. V shed 8 bases, J shed 0 bases, and the junction held 4 bases outside the gene matches.

This chain uses TRBV9 with TRBJ2-1, with D perhaps TRBD1 (6 bases). Trimming shortened V by 2 bases and J by 9 bases, and 18 bases separated the two germline ends. Germline V gene data show CDR1 as SGDLS and CDR2 as YYNGEE. The CDR3 covers 15 residues. CDR3 DNA: TGTGCCAGCAGCGTTCCGGGACAAGGAGTTGGTGAGCAGTTCTTC. Its translation is CASSVPGQGVGEQFF.

The chain combines TRBV6-5 with TRBJ2-7; 10 nucleotides align to TRBD1. Germline CDR1 and CDR2: MNHEY and SVGAGI. V lost 6 bases to trimming and J lost 7 bases; unmatched junction nucleotides: 6. The CDR3 is made up of 13 amino acids. The DNA for the CDR3 is TGTGCCAGCAGGCGGGACAGGGGTGGTGAGCAGTACTTC. The encoded protein is CASRRDRGGEQYF.

The chain links TRBV7-9 to TRBJ1-1; tentative D call: TRBD1 (5 bases). V was shortened by 5 bases and J by 1 base, with 20 bases between the two germline ends. CDR1 is SEHNR and CDR2 is FQNEAQ in the germline V gene (reference sequence). The CDR3 sequence is 17 residues long. CDR3: CASSHPIGGPENTEAFF. The CDR3 nucleotides read TGTGCCAGCAGCCATCCGATCGGGGGTCCCGAGAACACTGAAGCTTTCTTT.

V and J are TRBV5-1 and TRBJ2-7; 7 bases are a match to TRBD2. CDR1 is SGHRS, CDR2 YFSETQ, per germline. J gave up 0 bases and V 4 bases, and 10 bases lay outside the gene matches. The CDR3 loop spans 16 amino acids. The CDR3 region has the DNA TGCGCCAGCAGCCCGGGACTATCCCACTCCTCCTACGAGCAGTACTTC. It specifies CASSPGLSHSSYEQYF.

The chain links TRBV12-3 or TRBV12-4 to TRBJ1-3; no definite D call. CDR3 length: 12 residues. V was pared by 8 bases and J by 4 bases, with 9 bases between. The CDR3 DNA reads TGTGCCAGCTGGGAGGCCGGAAACACCATATATTTT. This codes for CASWEAGNTIYF.

Concerning this clone: Other DNA sequences in this specimen translate into the identical CDR3. The rearrangement links TRBV3-1 (or the pseudogene TRBV3-2) to TRBJ1-6, with unresolved D. Germline V gene data show CDR1 as LGHDT and CDR2 as YNNKEL (reference sequence). The CDR3 runs 13 residues. V gave up 0 bases and J gave up 10 bases, with 7 bases separating them. The CDR3 DNA is TGTGCCAGCAGCCAAGAGGGTAGCTCACCCCTCCACTTT. Protein sequence: CASSQEGSSPLHF.

This sequence joins TRBV2 and TRBJ1-5; 7 bases fit TRBD1. The CDR3 runs 13 residues. V lost 6 bases to trimming and J lost 5 bases; unmatched junction nucleotides: 4. Germline-derived CDR1 and CDR2 are SNHLY and FYNNEI. CDR3 sequence: CASRVDRDQPQHF. The CDR3 DNA reads as TGTGCCAGCAGGGTAGACAGGGATCAGCCCCAGCATTTT.